Each of the 11 T cell receptor beta chains below was sequenced from the same sample in a study of blood T cell repertoires in COVID-19 (dated by TCRdb to the early 2020s). The library was obtained by the immunoSEQ multiplex PCR assay. TCRdb took over this immuneACCESS table, retaining in-frame rearrangements with V and J assigned. Such tables are incomplete; in checked studies, under half of the missing clones stem from an unresolved V gene, and the remainder is unexplained. For this sample there are 95,000 to 150,000 clones; about 80% appear just once. The top ten hold around 37% of the sample. The specimen sequenced was peripheral blood. These receptor sequences come from a man aged 35-49 years with active or convalescent COVID-19.

V gene TRBV14 combines with J gene TRBJ2-1, with 10 bases identical to TRBD2. The CDR3 runs to 17 residues. Germline assignment: CDR1 SGHDN and CDR2 FVKESK. Trimming at V came to 1 base and at J to 0 bases, leaving 3 bases not matched to a gene. The CDR3 DNA is TGTGCCAGCAGCCAAGCTAGCGGGGGACCCTCCTACAATGAGCAGTTCTTC. This sequence encodes CASSQASGGPSYNEQFF.

V is TRBV9 and J is TRBJ2-2; D gene uncertain. The CDR3 extends over 14 amino acids. Looked up from germline, CDR1 is SGDLS and CDR2 is YYNGEE. V dropped 0 bases and J dropped 2 bases, with 5 bases sitting between them. CDR3 DNA sequence: TGTGCCAGCAGCGTAGCCGGTAACACCGGGGAGCTGTTTTTT. Translated, it gives CASSVAGNTGELFF.

The rearrangement uses TRBV19 and TRBJ2-7; tentative D call: TRBD1 (5 bases). V was shortened by 9 bases and J by 0 bases, with 12 bases between the two germline ends. The V gene's germline CDR1 is LNHDA and CDR2 SQIVND (reference sequence). The length of the CDR3 is 13 residues. CDR3 in amino acids: CASTGPLSYEQYF. The CDR3 DNA reads TGTGCCAGCACAGGCCCTCTCTCCTACGAGCAGTACTTC.

This clone was seen a handful of times. The chain links TRBV7-9 to TRBJ1-2, with 7 nucleotides matching TRBD1. Germline V gives CDR1 SEHNR, CDR2 FQNEAQ (reference sequence). Unmatched junction bases numbered 4, after V lost 6 bases and J lost 3 bases. The CDR3 runs 13 residues. CDR3 bases: TGTGCCAGCAGTCCTGACAGGGACTATGGCTACACCTTC. It encodes CASSPDRDYGYTF.

The genes are TRBV30 and TRBJ1-3; 7 bases are a match to TRBD1. Trimming removed 3 bases from V and 0 bases from J; junction bases left unmatched: 5. There are 15 residues in the CDR3. Per the germline V gene, CDR1 is GTSNPN and CDR2 is SVGIG (reference sequence). The DNA for the CDR3 is TGTGCCTGGAGAGGGACAGAGTTCTCTGGAAACACCATATATTTT. Translated, it gives CAWRGTEFSGNTIYF. Combining the CDR3 with reference TRBV30 and TRBJ1-3 gives the whole variable domain SQTIHQWPATLVQPVGSPLSLECTVEGTSNPNLYWYRQAAGRGLQLLFYSVGIGQISSEVPQNLSASRPQDRQFILSSKKLLLSDSGFYLCAWRGTEFSGNTIYFGEGSWLTVV.

This clone was counted a single time. The chain combines TRBV6-5 with TRBJ1-1; D is undetermined. The CDR3 totals 13 residues. Germline CDR1 is MNHEY and CDR2 is SVGAGI. The V end lost 4 bases, the J end lost 5 bases, and 11 bases lay between the germline ends. CDR3 in DNA: TGTGCCAGCAGTTCAGTTGCGGGGACTGAAGCTTTCTTT. As protein: CASSSVAGTEAFF.

The chain has TRBV9 and TRBJ1-6; D gene ambiguous. Germline values: CDR1 SGDLS, CDR2 YYNGEE. CDR3 length: 14 residues. V shed 0 bases and J shed 4 bases, with 5 bases lying between them. CDR3 nucleotides: TGTGCCAGCAGCGTAGCGGGATATAATTCACCCCTCCACTTT. It translates to CASSVAGYNSPLHF.

The rearrangement uses TRBV7-2 and TRBJ1-3, with D possibly matching TRBD1 (5 bases). With 4 bases removed from V and 4 bases from J, the gap between germline ends came to 17 bases. The CDR3 totals 16 residues. CDR1 and CDR2 from the germline V gene are SGHTA and FQGNSA. CDR3 sequence: CASSYRTGGTGNTIYF. In DNA form, the CDR3 reads TGTGCCAGCAGCTACCGTACGGGGGGGACCGGAAACACCATATATTTT.

This clone showed up just a few times. The CDR3 bases are TGTGCCAGCAGCCGTCTGCGGGGGCGAGGTAATGAAAAACTGTTTTTT. This sequence encodes CASSRLRGRGNEKLFF. The V call is TRBV5-6, the J call TRBJ1-4; a possible D gene is TRBD1 (6 bases). The CDR3 is made up of 16 amino acids. Trimming took off 4 bases at V and 4 bases at J, with 17 bases between the two ends. The germline gives CDR1 SGHDT, CDR2 YYEEEE.

Note on this clone: One junction end disagrees with the germline gene, perhaps due to a read error. The CDR3, as DNA: TGTGCCAGCAGCTTGGGTGGAGGCCCCAAGCGGGAGGGGTTC. This codes for CASSLGGGPKREGF. This sequence joins TRBV5-4 and TRBJ2-7; TRBD2 matches at 10 bases. Germline V gives CDR1 SGHNT, CDR2 YYREEE (reference sequence). The CDR3 is made up of 14 amino acids.

The rearrangement joins TRBV5-1 to TRBJ2-2; 9 bases match TRBD2. CDR1 and CDR2 from the germline V gene are SGHRS and YFSETQ. This CDR3 comprises 15 residues. Trimming removed 3 bases from V and 5 bases from J; junction bases left unmatched: 5. CDR3 protein: CASSSRLAETGELFF. CDR3 bases: TGCGCCAGCAGCTCGAGACTAGCGGAGACCGGGGAGCTGTTTTTT.